This T cell receptor beta chain was sequenced during a study of cytomegalovirus exposure and HLA in healthy donors (dated 2017 in TCRdb). Looking at the study overall: An earlier analysis of some 500 of the donors reported approximately 300 Gb of sequence data and 100 million to 140 million unique TCR beta sequences from approximately 180 million T cells. About 280 gigabases of sequencing data and tens of millions of unique TCR sequences made up an early release that covered 640 HLA-typed donors. Of the roughly 400 genotyped donors, approximately 82% fell in the genetic ancestry cluster associated with self-reported Caucasian donors. The study was designed to test whether signatures of past pathogen exposure could be identified by cataloging public T cell receptors. The T cell repertoires of 666 subjects were profiled by immunosequencing and related to cytomegalovirus serostatus. Besides the first cohort of roughly 640 subjects, a separate validation cohort made up of about 120 different subjects was used. To predict cytomegalovirus infection status, the study brought together high-throughput TCR immunosequencing, statistical association of individual TCRs with disease status, and machine learning. A later analysis re-analyzed previously published TCR beta repertoires from 660 or so donors and added high-resolution HLA genotyping to study TCR occurrence patterns. Rather than using new phenotypic data, the later analysis identified candidate immune exposures from TCR beta sequences and from how often those sequences occurred across donors. An earlier analysis of 587 of the donors used high-throughput TCR beta sequencing to judge whether each TCR beta V gene segment behaved as functional or pseudogenic. Donor age, sex, ethnicity and CMV serostatus were collected together with the repertoire data. A later genetic analysis used genome-wide SNP genotypes for about three fifths of the 666 donors, treating that subset as a discovery cohort. All discovery cohort repertoires had been generated using a single sequencing platform. HLA typing included class I and class II loci at four-digit resolution. Typing coverage differed by locus: A, B, C, DRB1 and DQB1 were typed in roughly 620-640 donors, DQA1 in approximately 520, DPA1 in 606, and DPB1 in roughly 470. Four to six DR-DQ haplotypes were handled as single units for association and clustering, since linkage in the cohort was strong. Across some 400 genotyped donors of the cohort, an average of approximately 220,000 unique TCR beta nucleotide sequences per donor were sequenced, and roughly a sixth of those sequences were non-productive. The investigation overall reported the following: In a later analysis, HLA-associated TCR beta chains showed more clonal expansion and lower generation probabilities than non-associated chains that were equally common. In vitro tests confirmed that three of the cytomegalovirus-associated TCR beta chains recognize cytomegalovirus antigens. Most CMV-associated TCR beta chains appeared to be HLA-restricted in a later analysis, and the HLA associations seemed to be driven largely by CMV exposure. In the study, around 150 TCR beta chains were listed as associated with cytomegalovirus. In a later genetic analysis, fewer N-insertions in productive TCRs were reported among donors in an Asian-associated ancestry cluster than the roughly 700-donor mean. Cytomegalovirus status was reported to be diagnosed by the classifier with high specificity and sensitivity in both the original and validation cohorts. The earlier analysis of a few hundred of the donors excluded fewer than 20 rarely observed V segments, including chromosome 9 orphons, because counts were too low. Some IMGT-functional V segments, including TRBV6-2 and TRBV6-3, could not be told apart with the 87-base-pair reads, so those segments were excluded. Specific HLA alleles were associated with 15,000 to 20,000 TCR beta sequences at a false discovery rate of 0.05 in a later analysis. In a later genetic analysis, a missense DCLRE1C variant was associated with V-gene and J-gene trimming of TCR beta chains, and the association was replicated in an independent cohort. A group of highly shared sequence variants was considered likely to be a technical artifact of the sequencing pipeline. For the cohort, immune exposure information was limited to CMV serostatus. According to a later analysis, TCR association rates differed among HLA loci, with DRB1 alleles showing the most associated TCRs and HLA-C alleles showing the fewest. Linkage disequilibrium might explain the correlated functional status among segregating V segments, but an unknown experimental factor could not be excluded. Sequencing depth was assumed to be roughly uniform across donors in the presence/absence analyses, though that assumption may not hold. Strong co-occurrence of HLA alleles, especially DR and DQ, made assigning TCR associations to individual alleles difficult. HLA typing was unavailable for some donors at each locus, so association tests used only the typed subset. In an earlier analysis of about 600 of the donors, most TCR beta V segments appeared in productive rearrangements about 90% or about 30% of the time, broadly matching IMGT annotations. The cohort was sequenced for TCR beta chains only, and without alpha or paired-chain data the features that could be detected were limited. Across donors, most TCR sequences were observed very rarely, whereas some public TCRs were present in many individuals. A further reported finding was that TCR beta sequences accurately predicted the HLA-A and HLA-B alleles for most subjects in the first cohort. In a later analysis, several top co-occurrence clusters were reported to appear linked to parvovirus B19, influenza, CMV and Epstein-Barr virus. The authors suggested that the approach could potentially be generalized to other disease states and immunological phenotypes.

Concerning this clone: No antigen is known for it. No much larger clone is present one base from it, and per-base qualities are unavailable.

As encoded in the germline V gene (reference sequence), CDR1 is MNHEY while CDR2 is SMNVEV. The germline ends are 11 bases apart after V is trimmed by 5 bases and J by 0 bases. The CDR3, cysteine through phenylalanine, is 15 amino acids long. This entry keeps only the CDR3 DNA: 45 bases, framed from base 1. The protocol used for the library was the immunoSEQ multiplex PCR assay. A mixture of 60 forward primers for TCR Vbeta segments and 13 reverse primers for TCR Jbeta segments was used in the multiplex PCR. Amplification of the CDR3 region of rearranged TCR beta genes was performed with a multiplex PCR assay on genomic DNA. The amplified TCR beta libraries were sequenced on the Illumina HiSeq System as 87-base-pair reads. As for the original processing: A later analysis tallied tens of millions of unique TCR beta chains across the 700 or so repertoires, and approximately 12 million of those chains were shared by two or more donors. A nearest-neighbor algorithm error-corrected the raw reads and collapsed the reads into unique sequences, merging closely related sequences to remove PCR and sequencing errors. Alignment of CDR3 sequences to IMGT reference sequences was used to assign V, D and J gene segments. For a sequence to be retained, a match of at least six nucleotides to both a V gene segment and a J gene segment was required. Rearrangements were classified as productive when the CDR3 lacked stop codons and remained in frame with V and J, and all other rearrangements were classified as non-productive. Following IMGT convention, CDR3 was defined as the stretch from the second conserved V-encoded cysteine to the conserved J-encoded phenylalanine. Sequences without an unambiguous match to a single V gene segment were excluded from the earlier analysis of 587 of the donors. In an earlier analysis of roughly 600 of the donors, a V segment was called functional when productive rearrangements were above 56.7%, and segregating when the standard deviation between donors exceeded 5%. A statistical classification framework was built to diagnose cytomegalovirus status from the catalog of TCR beta chain sequences. A later analysis assigned V and J genes by comparing TCR nucleotide sequences with IMGT/GENE-DB human TR gene sequences. The TCRdist pipeline was used in a later analysis to assign CDR3 sequences and most-parsimonious VDJ recombination scenarios. A later analysis defined each TCR beta chain by its CDR3 amino acid sequence plus V-gene family, and excluded reads lacking a unique V-gene family. As a way to deal with suspected cross-contamination and a sequencing artifact, a later analysis dropped 450 to 600 nucleotide sequences that were highly shared and had low generation probability. In a later analysis, a clonal expansion index for each public chain was calculated from normalized within-repertoire ranks of inferred template counts. A later analysis computed generation probabilities with a VDJ recombination model fitted to out-of-frame rearrangements, and checked the results against IGoR. A later analysis scored TCR-TCR, TCR-HLA and TCR-CMV co-occurrence with hypergeometric tests, applying a repertoire-size bias correction to TCR pairs. A later analysis estimated false discovery rates by permuting HLA or CMV assignments 20 times. In a later analysis, co-occurring TCRs were grouped using DBSCAN, with TCRdist sequence similarity added in when clustering inside HLA-allele-positive subsets. Repertoires with fewer than 30,000 or more than 120,000 public chains were left out of co-occurrence clustering, as were about five repertoires with anomalous nucleotide sharing. In its TCRdb copy, this immuneACCESS table keeps in-frame sequences only and misses some clones. Where compared with another copy, unresolved V genes explain less than half of these, and the others have no known cause. V and J calls and clone size are those listed in that table; D and trimming were worked out from the DNA. This sample has around 95,000 clones in its table, and approximately 74% of those were observed once. The ten largest clones add up to approximately 1.8% of the sample.

The cohort was made up of 500 to 850 healthy bone marrow donors. At the time of sampling, every cohort member was nominally healthy, though immune exposures that went unrecorded were likely present. The donor tested CMV seronegative, placing the donor among the 350 or so seronegative members of the cohort. A peripheral blood sample was collected from each donor, and TCR beta sequencing was performed on peripheral blood mononuclear cells. The Qiagen DNeasy Blood Extraction Kit was used to extract genomic DNA from the blood cell samples. The rearrangement joined TRBV27 to TRBJ1-5, with TRBD1 as a weak D call on 5 bases. Sequenced input: PBMCs. This TCR was sampled from a male donor in good health and CMV-seronegative. The sequenced DNA: TGTGCCAGCAGTACTGGACAATATAGCAATCAGCCCCAGCATTTT. This yields the protein CASSTGQYSNQPQHF.